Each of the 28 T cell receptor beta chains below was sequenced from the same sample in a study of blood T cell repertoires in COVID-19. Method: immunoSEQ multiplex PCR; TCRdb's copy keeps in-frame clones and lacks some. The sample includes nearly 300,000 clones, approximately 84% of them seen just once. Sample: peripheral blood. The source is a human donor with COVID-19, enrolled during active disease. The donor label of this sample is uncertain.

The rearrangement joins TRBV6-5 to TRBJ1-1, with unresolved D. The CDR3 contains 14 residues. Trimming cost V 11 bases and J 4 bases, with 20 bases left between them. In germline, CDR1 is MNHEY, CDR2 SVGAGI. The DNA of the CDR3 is TGTGCCTCCTCGTTAGAGGCTCGGGTCACTGAAGCTTTCTTT. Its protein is CASSLEARVTEAFF.

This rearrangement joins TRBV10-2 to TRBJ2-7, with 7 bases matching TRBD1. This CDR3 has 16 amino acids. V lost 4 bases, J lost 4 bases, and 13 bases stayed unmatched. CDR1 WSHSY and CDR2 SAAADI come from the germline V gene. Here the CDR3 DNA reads TGCGCCAGCAGTGGCCGACAGGGTTCGAGGGTTTACGAGCAGTACTTC. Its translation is CASSGRQGSRVYEQYF.

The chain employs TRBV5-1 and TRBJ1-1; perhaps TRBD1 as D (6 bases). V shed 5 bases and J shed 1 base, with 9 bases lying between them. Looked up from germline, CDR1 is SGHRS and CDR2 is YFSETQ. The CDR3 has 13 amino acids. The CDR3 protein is CASRQGANTEAFF. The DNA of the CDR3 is TGCGCCAGCAGACAGGGAGCGAACACTGAAGCTTTCTTT.

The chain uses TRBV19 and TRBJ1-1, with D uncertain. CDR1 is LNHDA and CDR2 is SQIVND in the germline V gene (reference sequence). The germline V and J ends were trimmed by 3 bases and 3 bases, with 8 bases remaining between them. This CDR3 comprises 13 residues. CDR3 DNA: TGTGCCAGTAGTATCGTGGAGTACACTGAAGCTTTCTTT. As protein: CASSIVEYTEAFF. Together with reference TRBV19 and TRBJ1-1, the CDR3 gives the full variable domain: DGGITQSPKYLFRKEGQNVTLSCEQNLNHDAMYWYRQDPGQGLRLIYYSQIVNDFQKGDIAEGYSVSREKKESFPLTVTSAQKNPTAFYLCASSIVEYTEAFFGQGTRLTVV.

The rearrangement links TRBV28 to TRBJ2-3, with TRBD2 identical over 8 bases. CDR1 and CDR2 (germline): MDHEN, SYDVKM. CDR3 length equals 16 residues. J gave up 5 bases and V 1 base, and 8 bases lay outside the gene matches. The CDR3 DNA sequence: TGTGCCAGCAGTTTATCTTGGGCGGGAGGAAGAGATACGCAGTATTTT. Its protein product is CASSLSWAGGRDTQYF.

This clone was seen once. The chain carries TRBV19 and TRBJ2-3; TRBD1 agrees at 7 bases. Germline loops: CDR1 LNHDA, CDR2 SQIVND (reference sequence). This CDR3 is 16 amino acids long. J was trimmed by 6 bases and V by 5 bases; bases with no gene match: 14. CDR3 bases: TGTGCCAGTAGTGTTCGACAGGGCTCAGTTTCCGATACGCAGTATTTT. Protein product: CASSVRQGSVSDTQYF.

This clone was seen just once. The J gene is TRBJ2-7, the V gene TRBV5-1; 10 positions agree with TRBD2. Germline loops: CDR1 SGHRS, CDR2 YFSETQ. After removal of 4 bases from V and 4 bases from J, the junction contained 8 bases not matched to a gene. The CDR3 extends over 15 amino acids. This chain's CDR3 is CASSRDLAGGYEQYF. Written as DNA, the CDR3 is TGCGCCAGCAGCAGAGATTTAGCGGGAGGTTACGAGCAGTACTTC.

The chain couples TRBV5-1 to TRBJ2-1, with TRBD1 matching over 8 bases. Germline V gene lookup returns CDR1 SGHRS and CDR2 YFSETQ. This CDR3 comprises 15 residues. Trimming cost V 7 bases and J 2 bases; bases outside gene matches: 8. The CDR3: CASRTTGGAYNEQFF. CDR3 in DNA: TGCGCCAGCCGAACTACAGGGGGTGCCTACAATGAGCAGTTCTTC.

The CDR3 reads CSASSFAANSYNSPLHF. Here the CDR3 DNA reads TGCAGTGCTAGTTCGTTTGCGGCCAACTCCTATAATTCACCCCTCCACTTT. The rearrangement joins TRBV20-1 to TRBJ1-6, with D hard to call. This CDR3 region has 17 residues. Germline V gene data show CDR1 as DFQATT and CDR2 as SNEGSKA (reference sequence). V was shortened by 3 bases and J by 0 bases, with 15 bases between the two germline ends.

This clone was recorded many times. CDR3 sequence: CASSLPNRGFFGYTF. CDR3 coding DNA: TGTGCCAGCAGTCTTCCGAACAGGGGGTTCTTTGGCTACACCTTC. The V gene is TRBV28, the J gene TRBJ1-2, with TRBD1 identical over 8 bases. The trim removed 5 bases at V and 7 bases at J, leaving 12 bases unmatched. CDR3 length: 15 amino acids. Per the germline V gene, CDR1 is MDHEN and CDR2 is SYDVKM.

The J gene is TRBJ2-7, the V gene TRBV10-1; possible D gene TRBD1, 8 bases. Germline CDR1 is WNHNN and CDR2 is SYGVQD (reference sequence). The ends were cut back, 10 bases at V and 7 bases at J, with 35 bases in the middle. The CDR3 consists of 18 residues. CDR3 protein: CATHNRPFHDRGGREQYF. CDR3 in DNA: TGCGCCACCCATAACCGGCCCTTTCACGACAGGGGCGGGAGAGAGCAGTACTTC.

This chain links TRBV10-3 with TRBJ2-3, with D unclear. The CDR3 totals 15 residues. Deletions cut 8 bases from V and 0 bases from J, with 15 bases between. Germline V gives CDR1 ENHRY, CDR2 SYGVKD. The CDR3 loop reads CAISRAQTSTDTQYF. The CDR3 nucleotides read TGTGCCATCTCACGAGCGCAGACGAGCACAGATACGCAGTATTTT.

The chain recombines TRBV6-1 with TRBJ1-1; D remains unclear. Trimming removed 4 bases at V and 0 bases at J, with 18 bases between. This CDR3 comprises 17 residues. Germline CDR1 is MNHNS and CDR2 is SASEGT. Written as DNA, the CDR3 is TGTGCCAGCAGTGGGACGGGGAACAGAGACTTGAACACTGAAGCTTTCTTT. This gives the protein CASSGTGNRDLNTEAFF.

CDR3 DNA: TGTGCCAGCAGCCCAATAGCGGGCGCCTACAATGAGCAGTTCTTC. Amino acids: CASSPIAGAYNEQFF. The chain employs TRBV3-1 (or the pseudogene TRBV3-2) and TRBJ2-1, with 7 positions matching TRBD2. The CDR3 is 15 amino acids. Trimming removed 4 bases from V and 2 bases from J; junction bases left unmatched: 5. Germline assignment: CDR1 LGHDT and CDR2 YNNKEL (reference sequence).

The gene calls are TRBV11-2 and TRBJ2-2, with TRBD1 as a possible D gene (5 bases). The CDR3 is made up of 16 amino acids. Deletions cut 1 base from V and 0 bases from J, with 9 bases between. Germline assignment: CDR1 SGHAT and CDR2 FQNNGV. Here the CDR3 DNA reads TGTGCCAGCAGCTTAGCAGGGCAGACGAACACCGGGGAGCTGTTTTTT. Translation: CASSLAGQTNTGELFF.

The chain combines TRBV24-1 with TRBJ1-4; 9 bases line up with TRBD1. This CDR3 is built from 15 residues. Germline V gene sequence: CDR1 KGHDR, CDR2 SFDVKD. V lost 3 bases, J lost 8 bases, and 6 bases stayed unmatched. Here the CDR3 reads CATSDGTGRREKLFF. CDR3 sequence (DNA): TGTGCCACCAGTGATGGGACAGGGCGGCGGGAAAAACTGTTTTTT.

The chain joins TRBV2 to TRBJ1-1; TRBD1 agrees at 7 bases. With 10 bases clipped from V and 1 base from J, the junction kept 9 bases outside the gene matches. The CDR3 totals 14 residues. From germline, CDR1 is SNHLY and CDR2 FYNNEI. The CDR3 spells CATLVRTGNTEAFF. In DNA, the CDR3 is TGTGCCACCCTTGTTCGGACAGGGAACACTGAAGCTTTCTTT.

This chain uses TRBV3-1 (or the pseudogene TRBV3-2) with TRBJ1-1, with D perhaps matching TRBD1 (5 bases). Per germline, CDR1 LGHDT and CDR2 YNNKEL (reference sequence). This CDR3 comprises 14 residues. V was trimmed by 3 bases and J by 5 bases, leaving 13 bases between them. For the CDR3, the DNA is TGTGCCAGCAGCCATCAGGGACGGGGGACTGAAGCTTTCTTT. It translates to CASSHQGRGTEAFF.

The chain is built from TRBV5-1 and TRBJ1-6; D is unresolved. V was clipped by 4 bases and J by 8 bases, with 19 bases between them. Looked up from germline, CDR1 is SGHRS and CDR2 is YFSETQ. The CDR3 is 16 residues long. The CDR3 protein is CASSPLAINSDSPLHF. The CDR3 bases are TGCGCCAGCAGCCCTCTAGCAATCAACTCGGATTCACCCCTCCACTTT.

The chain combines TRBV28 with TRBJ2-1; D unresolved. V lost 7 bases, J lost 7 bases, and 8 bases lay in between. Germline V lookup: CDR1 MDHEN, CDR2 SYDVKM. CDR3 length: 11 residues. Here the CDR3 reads CASTLRNEQFF. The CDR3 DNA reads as TGTGCCAGCACCTTACGGAATGAGCAGTTCTTC.

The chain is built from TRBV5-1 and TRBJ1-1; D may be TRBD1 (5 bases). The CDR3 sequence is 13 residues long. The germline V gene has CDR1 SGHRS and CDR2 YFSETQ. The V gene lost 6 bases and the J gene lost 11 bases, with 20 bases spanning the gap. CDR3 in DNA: TGCGCCAGCAATTTTGGGGCCAACACCGGGGCTTTCTTT. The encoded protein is CASNFGANTGAFF.

The CDR3: CASSPPRLSGNTIYF. In DNA, the CDR3 is TGTGCCAGCAGCCCGCCCAGACTCTCTGGAAACACCATATATTTT. The J gene is TRBJ1-3, the V gene TRBV11-2, with D unresolved. Trimming removed 5 bases at V and 0 bases at J, with 11 bases between. Germline CDR1 SGHAT, CDR2 FQNNGV. The CDR3 covers 15 residues.

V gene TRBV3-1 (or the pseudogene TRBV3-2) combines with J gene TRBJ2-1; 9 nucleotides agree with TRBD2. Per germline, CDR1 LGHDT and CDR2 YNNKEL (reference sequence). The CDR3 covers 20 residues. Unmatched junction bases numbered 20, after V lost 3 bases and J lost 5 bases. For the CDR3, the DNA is TGTGCCAGCAGCCAGGGGTTGGTTGGTAGCGGGAGCCTAAGAGACAATGAGCAGTTCTTC. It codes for CASSQGLVGSGSLRDNEQFF.

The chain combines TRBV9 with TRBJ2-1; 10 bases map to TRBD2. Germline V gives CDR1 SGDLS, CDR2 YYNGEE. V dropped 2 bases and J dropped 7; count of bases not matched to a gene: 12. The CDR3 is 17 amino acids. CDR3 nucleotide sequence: TGTGCCAGCAGCGTTGACCCCGGGACTAGCGTCACGAATGAGCAGTTCTTC. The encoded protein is CASSVDPGTSVTNEQFF.

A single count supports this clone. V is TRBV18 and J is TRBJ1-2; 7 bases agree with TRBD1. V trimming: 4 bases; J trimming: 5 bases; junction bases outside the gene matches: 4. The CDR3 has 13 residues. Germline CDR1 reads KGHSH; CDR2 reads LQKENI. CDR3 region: CASSRDREYGYTF. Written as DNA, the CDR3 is TGTGCCAGCTCACGAGACAGGGAATATGGCTACACCTTC.

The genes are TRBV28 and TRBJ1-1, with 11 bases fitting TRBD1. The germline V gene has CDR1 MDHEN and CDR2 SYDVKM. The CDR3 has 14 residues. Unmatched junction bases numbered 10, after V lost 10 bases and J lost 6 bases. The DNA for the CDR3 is TGTGCCACAGACCGGGACAGGGGGGCTTCTGAAGCTTTCTTT. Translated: CATDRDRGASEAFF. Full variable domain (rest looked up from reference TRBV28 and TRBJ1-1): DVKVTQSSRYLVKRTGEKVFLECVQDMDHENMFWYRQDPGLGLRLIYFSYDVKMKEKGDIPEGYSVSREKKERFSLILESASTNQTSMYLCATDRDRGASEAFFGQGTRLTVV.

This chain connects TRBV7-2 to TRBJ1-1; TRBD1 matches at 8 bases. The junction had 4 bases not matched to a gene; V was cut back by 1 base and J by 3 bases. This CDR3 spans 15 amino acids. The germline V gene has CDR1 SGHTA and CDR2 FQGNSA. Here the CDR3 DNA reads TGTGCCAGCAGCTTAGGGCAGGGGGCGTACACTGAAGCTTTCTTT. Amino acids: CASSLGQGAYTEAFF.

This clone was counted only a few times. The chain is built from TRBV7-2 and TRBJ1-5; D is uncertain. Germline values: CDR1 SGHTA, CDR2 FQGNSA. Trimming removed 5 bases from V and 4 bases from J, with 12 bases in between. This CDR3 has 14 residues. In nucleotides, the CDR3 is TGTGCCAGCAGCCGCGGACGGGAAAATCAGCCCCAGCATTTT. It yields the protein CASSRGRENQPQHF.